This TCR beta chain is drawn from a study of blood T cell repertoires in COVID-19 (dated by TCRdb to 2019 to 2021). Background on the whole study: Samples covering the acute and convalescent phases of COVID-19 were provided by collaborators in the United States, Italy and Spain. The material from the prospective study consisted of cDNA or gDNA derived from T cells, B-cell-depleted T cells, or PBMCs. Deeply sampled blood TCRbeta repertoires from subjects exposed to, actively infected with, or recovered from COVID-19 were included in the dataset. The repertoires were released in a freely available public database meant as a resource for research on the immune response to SARS-CoV-2. Samples were obtained from the ongoing ImmuneRACE study (first 160 participants) and from over 1,000 subjects provided by 6 global collaborators. The sample metadata nearly always contained a de-identified subject ID, COVID-19 status, age in years and sex. Where HLA class I and class II types were available, the types were taken from metadata supplied by the sample provider, not from assay-based typing.

TCRbeta CDR3 regions were amplified from genomic DNA using the immunoSEQ Assay, a bias-controlled multiplex PCR. The original pipeline was this. Within the assay, amplification of reference gene primers was used to estimate how many nucleated cells each sample contained. To quantify the absolute abundance of each unique TCRbeta CDR3 rearrangement, sequence reads were collapsed and filtered. For each sample, productive Simpson clonality was calculated as the square root of Simpson's diversity index across productive rearrangements. As stored in TCRdb, this immuneACCESS dataset retains in-frame rearrangements with V and J assigned. A fraction of the clones does not appear; measured against another copy, unresolved V genes explain less than half of the discrepancy, and the remainder lacks a known reason. V and J calls and clone size are copied from that table; D and trimming were computed from the DNA. The table for this sample lists roughly 280,000 clones; less than 90% of them were counted only once. The ten largest clones add up to over 1.5% of the sample.

V is reduced by 1 base and J by 3 bases, leaving a spacing of 20 bases between them. Taken from cysteine to phenylalanine, the CDR3 has 18 residues. Only the CDR3 region is kept as DNA, spanning 54 bases read in frame from base 1. The germline V gene sets CDR1 to SGHVS and CDR2 to FNYEAQ. A remark on this clone: Its recognized antigen is unknown. The sample holds no much larger clone one base away, and base qualities are not on file.

Overall study results and their limits: The quantity of clinical and demographic metadata differed by source and by participant and was supplied without curation.

Each collaborating institution followed its own protocols to collect whole blood in K2EDTA tubes. For TCRbeta analysis, collaborators shipped samples in one of three forms: frozen whole blood, isolated PBMCs, or DNA extracted from either of those sample types. What was sequenced was peripheral blood. This chain is built from TRBV7-6 and TRBJ2-3; a tentative D match to TRBD2 spans 5 bases. The origin of this receptor is a man younger than 40 with active or convalescent COVID-19. The DNA sequence is TGTGCCAGCAGCTTAGAAGTTACGGGAATCGATGCGACAGATACGCAGTATTTT. The translation is CASSLEVTGIDATDTQYF. The variable domain in full, with residues beyond the CDR3 obtained from the reference TRBV7-6 and TRBJ2-3 genes, is GAGVSQSPRYKVTKRGQDVALRCDPISGHVSLYWYRQALGQGPEFLTYFNYEAQQDKSGLPNDRFSAERPEGSISTLTIQRTEQRDSAMYRCASSLEVTGIDATDTQYFGPGTRLTVL.